The clone carrying this T cell receptor beta chain has a single count. Looked up from germline, CDR1 is DFQATT and CDR2 is SNEGSKA (reference sequence). This CDR3 region has 11 residues. With V trimmed by 7 bases and J by 7 bases, 4 bases remained unmatched. This record belongs to a study of blood T cell repertoires in COVID-19. Method: immunoSEQ multiplex PCR; TCRdb's copy keeps in-frame clones and lacks some. The sample lists about 190,000 clones; 84% were seen once. Sequenced material: peripheral blood. V usage is TRBV20-1 and J usage is TRBJ2-7; 10 nucleotides agree with TRBD2. The source of this sequence is a man under 40 with active or convalescent COVID-19. The CDR3 reads CSVRTSGEQYF. Here the CDR3 DNA reads TGCAGTGTTAGGACTAGCGGAGAGCAGTACTTC.